Included here is one TCR beta chain sequence, with context. What it recognizes is unknown. The entry originates in a study of blood T cells in healthy people across ages. General study points: Aged donors had fewer naive CD4+ cells and lower diversity than long-lived donors.

The CDR3 sequence is 12 residues long. The ends lost 5 bases at V and 14 bases at J; junction bases unmatched: 11. The germline gives CDR1 MDHEN, CDR2 SYDVKM. With a J-beta primer mix and a sample-barcoded 5' primer, a second PCR ran 7 to 11 cycles. TCRdb re-called the 5' RACE reads with MiXCR, one entry per CDR3 protein. This table has roughly 500,000 distinct CDR3 sequences, about 25% appearing once. Another study also made use of these data, one on T cells of mothers and their children.

The sequencing input was blood. This sequence was found in a boy aged 10-17 years in good health. The chain joins TRBV28 to TRBJ1-2; 7 bases align to TRBD1. In nucleotides, the CDR3 is TGTGCCAGCAGTCGAGTCACAGGGGCCGTTACCTTC. Protein sequence: CASSRVTGAVTF.